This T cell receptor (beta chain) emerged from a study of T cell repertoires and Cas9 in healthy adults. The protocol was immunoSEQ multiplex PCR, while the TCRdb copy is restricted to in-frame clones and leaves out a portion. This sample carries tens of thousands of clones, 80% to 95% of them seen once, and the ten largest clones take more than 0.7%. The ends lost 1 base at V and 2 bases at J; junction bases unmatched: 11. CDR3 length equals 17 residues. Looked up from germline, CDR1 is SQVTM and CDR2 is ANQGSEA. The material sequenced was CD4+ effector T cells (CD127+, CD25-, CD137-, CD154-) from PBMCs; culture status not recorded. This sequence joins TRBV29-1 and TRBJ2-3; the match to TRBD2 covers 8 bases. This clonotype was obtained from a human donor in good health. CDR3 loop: CSVEGAGGLTTTDTQYF. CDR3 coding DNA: TGCAGCGTTGAAGGGGCGGGAGGCCTGACTACCACAGATACGCAGTATTTT.